What follows are 8 T cell receptor beta chains derived from one specimen sequenced in a study of identical twins (dated by TCRdb to 2016 to 2017). Library generation was performed with 5' RACE. Data came from an Illumina HiSeq 2000. Using fastp at Q25 and MiXCR, TCRdb reprocessed the public reads and kept productive beta chains. Rows merge per CDR3 protein into single entries with the most common DNA and genes. The sample records hundreds of thousands of distinct CDR3 sequences, 8.6% of which are singletons. In total, the top ten clones hold around 0.98% of the sample. These data are also associated with another study on yellow fever vaccine responses in identical twins.

Sequencing input: PBMCs. The receptors originated from a woman aged 18-29 years in good health.

The chain has TRBV12-3 or TRBV12-4 and TRBJ1-5; D not resolved. Trimming removed 8 bases at V and 4 bases at J, with 18 bases between. This CDR3 region has 15 residues. The CDR3 nucleotides are TGTGCCAGCCGTTCTTCATCGTCCCCAAATCAGCCCCAGCATTTT. Translating it yields CASRSSSSPNQPQHF.

This clonotype was recorded at least ten times. The rearrangement joins TRBV7-3 to TRBJ2-2, with TRBD1 matching 8 bases. Germline trimming cut 0 bases from V and 7 bases from J; bases unmatched to any gene: 7. The CDR3 has 16 residues. Germline V gene data show CDR1 as SGHTA and CDR2 as FQGTGA. In DNA, the CDR3 is TGTGCCAGCAGCTTAACGAGACAGGGGAGAGACGGGGAGCTGTTTTTT. This sequence encodes CASSLTRQGRDGELFF. The full variable domain, its missing parts supplied by reference TRBV7-3 and TRBJ2-2, is GAGVSQTPSNKVTEKGKYVELRCDPISGHTALYWYRQSLGQGPEFLIYFQGTGAADDSGLPNDRFFAVRPEGSVSTLKIQRTERGDSAVYLCASSLTRQGRDGELFFGEGSRLTVL.

This clonotype was seen ten or more times. This chain joins TRBV5-6 and TRBJ2-7, with a weak D call TRBD1 (6 bases). V was shortened by 1 base and J by 3 bases, with 14 bases between the two germline ends. The CDR3 is made up of 15 amino acids. CDR1 and CDR2 from the germline V gene are SGHDT and YYEEEE. Here the CDR3 reads CASSLPDRIFYEQYF. The DNA of the CDR3 is TGTGCCAGCAGCTTGCCTGACAGGATATTCTACGAGCAGTACTTC.

In this sample, this clonotype turned up a few times. This chain uses TRBV6-5 with TRBJ2-3; D is unresolved. Germline assignment: CDR1 MNHEY and CDR2 SVGAGI. Trimming shortened V by 2 bases and J by 0 bases, and 6 bases separated the two germline ends. The CDR3 length is 14 residues. CDR3 sequence reads: CASSYGPSTDTQYF. CDR3 coding DNA: TGTGCCAGCAGTTACGGTCCTAGCACAGATACGCAGTATTTT.

The chain employs TRBV27 and TRBJ2-4; D uncertain. Per germline, CDR1 MNHEY and CDR2 SMNVEV (reference sequence). Trimming removed 5 bases at V and 0 bases at J, with 11 bases between. This CDR3 comprises 15 residues. DNA for the CDR3: TGTGCCAGCAGTCCCCTCCCTCCAGCCAAAAACATTCAGTACTTC. This translates into CASSPLPPAKNIQYF.

This clonotype was seen at least ten times. The J gene is TRBJ2-1, the V gene TRBV5-1; D is uncertain. The CDR3 sequence is 14 residues long. Germline CDR1 is SGHRS and CDR2 is YFSETQ. Trimming took 0 bases from V and 10 from J, leaving 14 bases between them. CDR3: CASSLVGRLEEQFF. Here the CDR3 DNA reads TGCGCCAGCAGCTTGGTTGGCAGGCTTGAGGAGCAGTTCTTC.

This clonotype was counted a few times. The chain links TRBV12-3 or TRBV12-4 to TRBJ2-7, with D possibly TRBD1 on 6 matching bases. The V end lost 2 bases, the J end lost 2 bases, and 19 bases lay between the germline ends. The CDR3 covers 17 residues. CDR3 in DNA: TGTGCCAGCAGTTTACAGGGGCCGACTGGCTATGCCTACGAGCAGTACTTC. It is translated as CASSLQGPTGYAYEQYF.

The gene calls are TRBV28 and TRBJ2-1; D perhaps matches TRBD2 (6 bases). V was trimmed by 3 bases and J by 9 bases, leaving 15 bases between them. Germline-derived CDR1 and CDR2 are MDHEN and SYDVKM. This CDR3 is built from 14 residues. For the CDR3, the DNA is TGTGCCAGCAGTTTCGACTCTCTGGGAGGTGAGCAGTTCTTC. It specifies CASSFDSLGGEQFF.